Listed below are T cell receptor beta chains from one sample, sequenced in a study of TIL therapy for anti-PD-1-resistant metastatic lung cancer. Some clones are missing from TCRdb's copy, which holds only in-frame ones; the method was immunoSEQ multiplex PCR. In the table there are roughly 60,000 clones, more than 75% of which are singletons. This specimen was blood, taken at baseline. The receptors derive from a person between 25 and 80 years old with non-small cell lung cancer. Each CDR3 is given with its conserved first and last residue. A D gene is named only where the DNA matches it firmly. Expanded clones are given a class, and other clones once, few, many or no size at all.

cdr3_aa cdr3_nt clone_size j_call d_call v_call
CASSIGWTEAFF TGTGCCAGTAGTATAGGGTGGACTGAAGCTTTCTTT . TRBJ1-1 . TRBV19
CASSWDRGNSKNIQYF TGTGCCAGCAGCTGGGACAGGGGGAATTCCAAAAACATTCAGTACTTC few TRBJ2-4 TRBD1 TRBV27
CASHNTDTQYF TGTGCCAGCCATAACACAGATACGCAGTATTTT . TRBJ2-3 . TRBV5-6
CASSQDPHTWSGYTGELFF TGTGCCAGCAGCCAAGATCCTCACACGTGGAGCGGATACACCGGGGAGCTGTTTTTT . TRBJ2-2 . TRBV14
CASSEGVRETQYF TGTGCCAGCAGTGAAGGGGTTCGAGAGACCCAGTACTTC . TRBJ2-5 . TRBV12-3/TRBV12-4
CASSRAGDTGELFF TGTGCCAGCAGCCGCGCCGGGGACACCGGGGAGCTGTTTTTT . TRBJ2-2 . TRBV6-5
CASSPYRSPLHF TGTGCCAGCAGCCCTTATCGGTCACCCCTCCACTTT . TRBJ1-6 . TRBV7-9
CASRLSYSGANVLTF TGTGCCAGCAGACTCAGCTACTCTGGGGCCAACGTCCTGACTTTC . TRBJ2-6 . TRBV6-5
CASSLAGAVNTEAFF TGTGCCAGCAGCTTAGCCGGGGCCGTGAACACTGAAGCTTTCTTT . TRBJ1-1 . TRBV7-8
CASTFLPTGENYGYTF TGTGCCAGCACCTTCCTACCGACAGGGGAAAACTATGGCTACACCTTC . TRBJ1-2 TRBD1 TRBV19
CATRDRGHPGQYF TGTGCCACCAGGGACAGGGGGCATCCCGGGCAGTACTTC . TRBJ2-7 TRBD1 TRBV15
CASSWGLAGGPVELFF TGTGCCAGCAGCTGGGGACTAGCGGGAGGGCCGGTGGAGCTGTTTTTT once TRBJ2-2 TRBD2 TRBV7-3
CASNTGTGNSPLHF TGTGCCAGCAACACGGGCACAGGGAATTCACCCCTCCACTTT . TRBJ1-6 . TRBV7-2
CASSLRETGELFF TGTGCCAGCAGTCTCAGGGAAACCGGGGAGCTGTTTTTT . TRBJ2-2 . TRBV6-6
CASSLLEQGIDEQYF TGTGCCAGCAGCTTATTGGAGCAGGGGATCGACGAGCAGTACTTC . TRBJ2-7 . TRBV7-9
CASSLGSGANYGYTF TGTGCCAGCAGTCTCGGCTCGGGGGCGAACTATGGCTACACCTTC once TRBJ1-2 . TRBV28
CASSELVSEQFF TGTGCCAGCAGTGAATTAGTGAGTGAGCAGTTCTTC few TRBJ2-1 . TRBV6-1
CAISESTGAATDTQYF TGTGCCATCAGTGAGTCAACAGGCGCTGCCACAGATACGCAGTATTTT . TRBJ2-3 . TRBV10-3
CASRMGENTGELFF TGCGCCAGCAGAATGGGAGAGAACACCGGGGAGCTGTTTTTT . TRBJ2-2 . TRBV10-1
CASSATGGLRGSSEQFF TGTGCCAGCAGTGCCACGGGGGGTCTCAGGGGTTCTAGTGAGCAGTTCTTC . TRBJ2-1 . TRBV25-1
CASSYSTHMGGYTF TGTGCCAGCAGTTACTCGACCCATATGGGCGGCTACACCTTC . TRBJ1-2 . TRBV6-5
CASSPHGGGGFEKLFF TGCGCCAGCAGCCCGCATGGGGGCGGTGGATTTGAAAAACTGTTTTTT . TRBJ1-4 . TRBV5-1
CASSLYRGQETQYF TGTGCCAGCAGTTTGTACAGGGGACAAGAGACCCAGTACTTC once TRBJ2-5 TRBD1 TRBV27
CASSSKDRVYNEQFF TGTGCCAGCAGTTCCAAGGACAGGGTCTACAATGAGCAGTTCTTC . TRBJ2-1 TRBD1 TRBV28
CASSLNGGGGDTQYF TGCGCCAGCAGCTTGAATGGGGGCGGCGGAGATACGCAGTATTTT . TRBJ2-3 . TRBV5-1
CASRAQGVDGYTF TGTGCCAGCAGAGCGCAAGGGGTTGATGGCTACACCTTC . TRBJ1-2 . TRBV28
CASSYPEAGTSGSTTGETQYF TGTGCCAGCAGTTACCCCGAGGCAGGGACTAGCGGGAGTACGACCGGAGAGACCCAGTACTTC once TRBJ2-5 TRBD2 TRBV6-2/TRBV6-3
CASSPPKETQYF TGTGCCAGCTCACCACCCAAGGAGACCCAGTACTTC . TRBJ2-5 . TRBV18
CASSLPGGREQYF TGTGCCAGCAGTCTCCCAGGAGGGAGGGAGCAGTACTTC . TRBJ2-7 . TRBV6-5
CASSLRGTNTEAFF TGTGCCAGCAGCCTCAGGGGTACGAACACTGAAGCTTTCTTT . TRBJ1-1 . TRBV3-1/TRBV3-2
CASSLALGSYEQYF TGTGCCAGCAGCTTAGCTCTAGGCTCCTACGAGCAGTACTTC . TRBJ2-7 . TRBV11-1
CASSQVLQALGMNTEAFF TGCGCCAGCAGCCAAGTCTTACAGGCGTTGGGGATGAACACTGAAGCTTTCTTT . TRBJ1-1 . TRBV4-1
CASSPTDRAHYGYTF TGTGCCAGCAGTCCAACAGACAGGGCTCACTATGGCTACACCTTC . TRBJ1-2 TRBD1 TRBV27
CASSPRTGTGHNEQFF TGTGCCAGCAGCCCCCGGACTGGAACAGGGCACAATGAGCAGTTCTTC . TRBJ2-1 . TRBV7-9
CASSDRANSPLHF TGTGCCAGCAGTGACAGGGCTAATTCACCCCTCCACTTT once TRBJ1-6 . TRBV25-1
CASSLDRATPTGYTF TGTGCCAGCAGCTTAGATCGCGCTACCCCCACTGGCTACACCTTC . TRBJ1-2 . TRBV11-2
CASSELGQGLSYEQYF TGTGCCAGCAGTGAATTGGGGCAGGGGTTGTCCTACGAGCAGTACTTC . TRBJ2-7 . TRBV6-1
CATSDGMAGELFF TGTGCCACCAGTGATGGCATGGCCGGGGAGCTGTTTTTT . TRBJ2-2 . TRBV24-1
CASSLGRSQETQYF TGTGCCAGCAGCTTGGGACGTAGCCAAGAGACCCAGTACTTC . TRBJ2-5 . TRBV5-8
CASSLDPAGRESDTQYF TGCGCCAGCAGCTTGGATCCGGCAGGGAGAGAGTCGGATACGCAGTATTTT . TRBJ2-3 . TRBV5-1
CASSPPGFGVAGKETQYF TGTGCCAGCTCACCACCGGGGTTTGGAGTAGCGGGGAAAGAGACCCAGTACTTC . TRBJ2-5 TRBD2 TRBV18
CASSLLAGWAGELFF TGCGCCAGCAGCCTACTAGCGGGGTGGGCCGGGGAGCTGTTTTTT . TRBJ2-2 TRBD2 TRBV10-2
CASSLPSSAEQYF TGTGCCAGCAGTTTACCCTCTTCCGCCGAGCAGTACTTC . TRBJ2-7 . TRBV27
CSASTGTYEQYF TGCAGTGCTAGTACTGGGACCTACGAGCAGTACTTC . TRBJ2-7 . TRBV20-1